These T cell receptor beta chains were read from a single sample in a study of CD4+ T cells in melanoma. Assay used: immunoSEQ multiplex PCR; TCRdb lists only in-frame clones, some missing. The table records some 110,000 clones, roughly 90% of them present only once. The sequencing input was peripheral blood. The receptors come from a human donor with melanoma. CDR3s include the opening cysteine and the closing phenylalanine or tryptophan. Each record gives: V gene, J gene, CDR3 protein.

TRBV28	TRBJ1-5	CASRGFQPQHF
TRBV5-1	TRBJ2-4	CASSLEGVPVSVKNIQYF
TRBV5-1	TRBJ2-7	CASSLGQRIAGNSYEQYF
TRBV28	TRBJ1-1	CASSLVESANTEAFF
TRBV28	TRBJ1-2	CASSFLRDGYTF
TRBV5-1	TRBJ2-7	CASSFLKTDEQYF
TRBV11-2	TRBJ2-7	CASSFRLASYEQYF
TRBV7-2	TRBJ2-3	CASRNRGGSTDTQYF
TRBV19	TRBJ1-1	CASRATVLNTEAFF
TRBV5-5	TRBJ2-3	CASSFQAGLTDTQYF
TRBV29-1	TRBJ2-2	CSVGTGYTGELFF
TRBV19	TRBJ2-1	CASSITVRSSYNEQFF
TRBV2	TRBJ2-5	CASGGREETQYF
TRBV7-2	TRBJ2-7	CASSFYQKGEQYF
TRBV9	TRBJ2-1	CASRIGGSSFEQFF
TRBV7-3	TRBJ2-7	CASSPTGQGHEQYF
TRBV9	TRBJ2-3	CASSNGGSTDTQYF
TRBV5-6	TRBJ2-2	CASSLYLAGGLTGELFF
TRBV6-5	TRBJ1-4	CASSYSTGLLEKLFF
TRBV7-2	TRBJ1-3	CASSLIPQVSGNTIYF
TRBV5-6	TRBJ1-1	CASSVGAYTEAFF
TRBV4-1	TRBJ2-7	CASISGAGYYEQYF
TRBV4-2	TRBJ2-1	CASSQDAGPFSYNEQFF
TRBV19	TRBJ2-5	CASSIGQGSQETQYF
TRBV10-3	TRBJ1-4	CATTGTGDEKLFF
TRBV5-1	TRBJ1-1	CASSLVTGTGIGDTEAFF
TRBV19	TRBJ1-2	CASSRPPHMTEARNSGYTF
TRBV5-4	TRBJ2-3	CASSLEQSTDTQYF
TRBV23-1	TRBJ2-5	CASSRPGQIRETQYF
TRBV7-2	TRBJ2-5	CASSPYQETQYF
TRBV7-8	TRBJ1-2	CASSLVRVSGYTF
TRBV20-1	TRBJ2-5	CSASLKETQYF
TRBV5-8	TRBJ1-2	CASSRTGGEGDGYTF
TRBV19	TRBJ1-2	CASSITTYGYTF
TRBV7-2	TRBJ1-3	CASSPVGGGSSNTIYF
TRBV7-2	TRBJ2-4	CASSLPLDLAKNIQYF
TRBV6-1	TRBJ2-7	CASSGRDRPSYEQYF
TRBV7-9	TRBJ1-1	CASSFPGLMNTEAFF
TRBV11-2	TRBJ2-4	CASSLDGDRVGF
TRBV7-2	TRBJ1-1	CASSSRQARVAEAFF